One and the same sample provided the 23 T cell receptor beta chains below, sequenced in a study of human versus mouse CDR3 diversity and MHC coevolution. TCRdb's table, derived via immunoSEQ multiplex PCR, lists solely in-frame clones and lacks some. The table shows 55,000 to 65,000 clones, with approximately 94% occurring only once. Material for sequencing was naive CD4+ T cells from blood. Subset given: CD45RO-negative CD62L-positive naive CD4 T cells. The origin of the receptors is a person between 60 and 70 years old in good health.

The V and J genes are TRBV6-5 and TRBJ2-7, with D maybe TRBD1 (6 bases). The CDR3 has 12 amino acids. Looked up from germline, CDR1 is MNHEY and CDR2 is SVGAGI. With 4 bases removed from V and 6 bases from J, the gap between germline ends came to 10 bases. For the CDR3, the DNA is TGTGCCAGCAGTTTGAACAGGGTCGAGCAGTACTTC. This gives the protein CASSLNRVEQYF.

The chain recombines TRBV5-4 with TRBJ2-7, with TRBD2 identical over 8 bases. This CDR3 has 14 amino acids. V dropped 3 bases and J dropped 2; count of bases not matched to a gene: 4. Germline CDR1 SGHNT, CDR2 YYREEE (reference sequence). The DNA of the CDR3 is TGTGCCAGCAGCTCTACGGGGGGGGCCTACGAGCAGTACTTC. Its protein product is CASSSTGGAYEQYF. The full variable domain, with the rest looked up from reference TRBV5-4 and TRBJ2-7, is ETGVTQSPTHLIKTRGQQVTLRCSSQSGHNTVSWYQQALGQGPQFIFQYYREEENGRGNFPPRFSGLQFPNYSSELNVNALELDDSALYLCASSSTGGAYEQYFGPGTRLTVT.

The J gene is TRBJ2-1, the V gene TRBV6-5; 8 positions match TRBD2. J gave up 7 bases and V 6 bases, and 11 bases lay outside the gene matches. Looked up from germline, CDR1 is MNHEY and CDR2 is SVGAGI. This CDR3 spans 15 amino acids. CDR3 DNA sequence: TGTGCCAGCAGCCGCCCCGGGACTAGGGGTAATGAGCAGTTCTTC. Residues: CASSRPGTRGNEQFF.

The chain combines TRBV10-3 with TRBJ2-1; D might be TRBD2 (6 bases). The germline V gene encodes CDR1 ENHRY and CDR2 SYGVKD. Trimming shortened V by 8 bases and J by 5 bases, and 16 bases separated the two germline ends. This CDR3 has 14 residues. CDR3 DNA: TGTGCCATCGGAGGGACTCAATCTGACAATGAGCAGTTCTTC. It specifies CAIGGTQSDNEQFF.

The chain uses TRBV5-6 and TRBJ1-5; the D is unclear. V lost 4 bases to trimming and J lost 7 bases, with 12 bases between them. The CDR3 spans 13 residues. Germline CDR1 reads SGHDT; CDR2 reads YYEEEE. CDR3 sequence reads: CASSARSGQPQHF. CDR3 coding DNA: TGTGCCAGCAGCGCCCGGTCGGGGCAGCCCCAGCATTTT.

The chain employs TRBV5-1 and TRBJ2-1, with 7 nucleotides matching TRBD2. J gave up 7 bases and V 2 bases, and 12 bases lay outside the gene matches. The germline V gene has CDR1 SGHRS and CDR2 YFSETQ. This CDR3 is 16 amino acids long. Here the CDR3 reads CASSLGTGLNSNEQFF. The CDR3 DNA reads as TGCGCCAGCAGCTTAGGCACGGGACTAAATTCTAATGAGCAGTTCTTC.

This sequence joins TRBV6-1 and TRBJ1-5; possibly TRBD1 for D (5 bases). CDR1 and CDR2 (germline): MNHNS, SASEGT. The CDR3 length is 14 residues. V lost 6 bases and J lost 4, with 13 bases in between. The CDR3 protein is CASSPPGGNQPQHF. In DNA, the CDR3 is TGTGCCAGCAGCCCCCCGGGGGGTAATCAGCCCCAGCATTTT.

The V call is TRBV19, the J call TRBJ2-7; 8 nucleotides match TRBD2. Germline CDR1 reads LNHDA; CDR2 reads SQIVND (reference sequence). V trimming: 6 bases; J trimming: 0 bases; junction bases outside the gene matches: 1. This CDR3 comprises 13 residues. The CDR3 DNA follows: TGTGCCAGTAGGAGCGGGAGCTCCTACGAGCAGTACTTC. Translating it yields CASRSGSSYEQYF.

The gene calls are TRBV4-1 and TRBJ2-3, with 9 bases fitting TRBD1. Germline loops: CDR1 MGHRA, CDR2 YSYEKL. The V gene end was trimmed by 0 bases and the J gene end by 5 bases; junction bases not matched to a gene: 6. The CDR3 is made up of 16 amino acids. CDR3 nucleotide sequence: TGCGCCAGCAGCCAAGAGAGGACAGGGGCCATAGATACGCAGTATTTT. Translating gives CASSQERTGAIDTQYF.

V is TRBV6-1 and J is TRBJ2-5; D unresolved. Germline CDR1 is MNHNS and CDR2 is SASEGT. V lost 0 bases, J lost 3 bases, and 2 bases lay in between. CDR3 size: 12 residues. The CDR3 protein is CASSEAKETQYF. In DNA form, the CDR3 reads TGTGCCAGCAGTGAAGCCAAAGAGACCCAGTACTTC.

The chain carries TRBV5-1 and TRBJ2-5; 11 nucleotides agree with TRBD1. The CDR3 has 17 residues. Germline V CDR1 and CDR2: SGHRS, YFSETQ. Trimming cost V 4 bases and J 4 bases; bases outside gene matches: 12. The CDR3 is CASSPRTGGAKRETQYF. As DNA, the CDR3 is TGCGCCAGCAGCCCTCGGACAGGGGGCGCGAAGAGAGAGACCCAGTACTTC.

V and J are TRBV11-2 and TRBJ2-5; no clear D. Germline lookup yields CDR1 SGHAT and CDR2 FQNNGV. Trimming took off 0 bases at V and 4 bases at J, with 6 bases between the two ends. The CDR3 extends over 13 amino acids. The CDR3 region has the DNA TGTGCCAGCAGCTTAGATAGAGGAGAGACCCAGTACTTC. Protein sequence: CASSLDRGETQYF.

This rearrangement joins TRBV9 to TRBJ2-7; TRBD1 agrees at 8 bases. This CDR3 has 13 residues. CDR1 SGDLS and CDR2 YYNGEE come from the germline V gene. V shed 4 bases, J shed 3 bases, and the junction held 3 bases outside the gene matches. The CDR3 DNA is TGTGCCAGCAGCCCAGACAGGGGCTACGAGCAGTACTTC. As protein: CASSPDRGYEQYF. The full variable domain, in which reference TRBV9 and TRBJ2-7 provide the parts outside the CDR3, is DSGVTQTPKHLITATGQRVTLRCSPRSGDLSVYWYQQSLDQGLQFLIQYYNGEERAKGNILERFSAQQFPDLHSELNLSSLELGDSALYFCASSPDRGYEQYFGPGTRLTVT.

The chain recombines TRBV7-9 with TRBJ1-2; 8 nucleotides line up with TRBD1. The CDR3 has 14 residues. Germline assignment: CDR1 SEHNR and CDR2 FQNEAQ (reference sequence). V shed 1 base and J 4 bases; nucleotides not matched to a gene: 2. The CDR3 DNA is TGTGCCAGCAGCTTAGGTGGGACAGGCTATGGCTACACCTTC. Translation: CASSLGGTGYGYTF.

The chain recombines TRBV19 with TRBJ2-1; D is possibly TRBD1 (6 bases). Looked up from germline, CDR1 is LNHDA and CDR2 is SQIVND (reference sequence). Trimming took off 7 bases at V and 0 bases at J, with 13 bases between the two ends. The CDR3 runs 15 residues. The CDR3 DNA is TGTGCCAGTACCCCGGGACAAAACTCCTACAATGAGCAGTTCTTC. It is translated as CASTPGQNSYNEQFF.

DNA for the CDR3: TGTGCCAGCAGCTCCCAGAGCGGGACAGGATCCTACGAGCAGTACTTC. Protein sequence: CASSSQSGTGSYEQYF. This chain links TRBV11-3 with TRBJ2-7; a weak D match, TRBD1 (8 bases). The CDR3 is 16 amino acids. V lost 4 bases to trimming and J lost 1 base, with 17 bases between them. The germline CDR1 and CDR2 sequences are SGHNT and YENEEA.

On this clone itself: The junction departs from the called germline gene at one end, perhaps through a read error. CDR3: CASSLAGTPSAIF. The CDR3 nucleotides are TGTGCCAGCAGCTTGGCTGGGACTCCCTCGGCGATCTTT. V usage is TRBV7-9 and J usage is TRBJ1-1; possible D gene TRBD1, 5 bases. The CDR3 spans 13 residues. Germline CDR1 reads SEHNR; CDR2 reads FQNEAQ (reference sequence).

The chain uses TRBV6-5 and TRBJ1-1; possibly TRBD1 for D (6 bases). This CDR3 is built from 15 residues. Germline CDR1 is MNHEY and CDR2 is SVGAGI. V gave up 4 bases and J gave up 0 bases, with 12 bases separating them. The CDR3 loop is CASSLQPGVNTEAFF. As DNA, the CDR3 is TGTGCCAGCAGTTTGCAGCCAGGGGTGAACACTGAAGCTTTCTTT.

This chain links TRBV7-9 with TRBJ2-3, with D maybe TRBD1 (5 bases). This CDR3 is 14 amino acids long. Germline V gene sequence: CDR1 SEHNR, CDR2 FQNEAQ (reference sequence). Between the trimmed V and J ends, which lost 7 bases and 6 bases, there was a span of 17 bases. This CDR3 reads CASMDSLGADTQYF. CDR3 nucleotides: TGTGCCAGCATGGATTCTCTTGGGGCCGATACGCAGTATTTT.

The V and J genes are TRBV6-5 and TRBJ2-5, with 12 nucleotides matching TRBD1. Trimming cost V 6 bases and J 11 bases; bases outside gene matches: 13. The CDR3 sequence is 15 residues long. In germline, CDR1 is MNHEY, CDR2 SVGAGI. CDR3 sequence: CASRPRDRGQEEQYF. The CDR3 DNA reads as TGTGCCAGCAGGCCACGGGACAGGGGGCAGGAAGAGCAGTACTTC.

V and J are TRBV18 and TRBJ1-1; D gene uncertain. Germline V gene data show CDR1 as KGHSH and CDR2 as LQKENI. The CDR3 consists of 14 residues. V was cut by 1 base and J by 1 base, with 7 bases left in between. The CDR3 nucleotides are TGTGCCAGCTCACCACGGGGAGAGAACACTGAAGCTTTCTTT. It specifies CASSPRGENTEAFF.

The rearrangement uses TRBV11-2 and TRBJ2-3; 11 nucleotides agree with TRBD2. The CDR3 sequence is 14 residues long. The V segment lost 5 bases and the J segment 4 bases; nucleotides outside the gene matches: 2. Germline CDR1 and CDR2: SGHAT and FQNNGV. CDR3 loop: CASSPGLAADTQYF. The CDR3 DNA is TGTGCCAGCAGCCCGGGACTAGCGGCAGATACGCAGTATTTT.

The DNA of the CDR3 is TGTGCCAGCACTCCCCTACAGTTTGGGACAGATACGCAGTATTTT. Residues: CASTPLQFGTDTQYF. V usage is TRBV6-1 and J usage is TRBJ2-3; D is unresolved. The CDR3 is 15 amino acids. Germline-derived CDR1 and CDR2 are MNHNS and SASEGT. Trimming left V 7 bases short and J 3 bases short, with 17 bases between.